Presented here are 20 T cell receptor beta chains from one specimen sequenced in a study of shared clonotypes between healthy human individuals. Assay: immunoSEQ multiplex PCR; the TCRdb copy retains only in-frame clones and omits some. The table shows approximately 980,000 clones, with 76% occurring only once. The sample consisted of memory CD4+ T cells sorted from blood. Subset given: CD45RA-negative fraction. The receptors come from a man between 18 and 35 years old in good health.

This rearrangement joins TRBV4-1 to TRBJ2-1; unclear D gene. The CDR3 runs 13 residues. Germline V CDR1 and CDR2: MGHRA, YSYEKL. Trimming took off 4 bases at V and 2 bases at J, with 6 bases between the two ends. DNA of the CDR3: TGCGCCAGCAGCCGAATTCCCTACAATGAGCAGTTCTTC. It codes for CASSRIPYNEQFF.

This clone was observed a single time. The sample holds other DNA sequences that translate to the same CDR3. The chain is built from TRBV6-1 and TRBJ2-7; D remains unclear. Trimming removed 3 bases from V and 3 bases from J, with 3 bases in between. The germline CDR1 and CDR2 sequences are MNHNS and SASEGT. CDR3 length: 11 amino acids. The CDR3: CASSERYEQYF. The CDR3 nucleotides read TGTGCCAGCAGTGAGCGCTACGAGCAGTACTTC.

The CDR3 protein is CASSLEAQRNTEAFF. The CDR3 DNA sequence: TGTGCCAGCAGCTTAGAGGCACAGAGAAACACTGAAGCTTTCTTT. V usage is TRBV7-9 and J usage is TRBJ1-1; D uncertain. The germline V gene encodes CDR1 SEHNR and CDR2 FQNEAQ (reference sequence). The V and J ends lost 1 base and 2 bases respectively, with 11 bases between them. This CDR3 is 15 amino acids long.

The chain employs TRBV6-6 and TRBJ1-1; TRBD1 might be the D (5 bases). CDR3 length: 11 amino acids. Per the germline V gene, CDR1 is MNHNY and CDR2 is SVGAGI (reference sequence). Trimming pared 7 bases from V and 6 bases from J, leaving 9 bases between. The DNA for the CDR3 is TGTGCCAGCACCACGGGGGCTGAAGCTTTCTTT. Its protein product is CASTTGAEAFF.

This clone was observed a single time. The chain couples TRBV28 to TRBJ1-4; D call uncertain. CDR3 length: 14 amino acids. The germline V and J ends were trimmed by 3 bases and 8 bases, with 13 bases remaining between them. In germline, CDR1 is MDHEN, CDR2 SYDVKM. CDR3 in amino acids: CASSFSTLREKLFF. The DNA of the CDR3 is TGTGCCAGCAGTTTCTCGACACTTAGGGAAAAACTGTTTTTT.

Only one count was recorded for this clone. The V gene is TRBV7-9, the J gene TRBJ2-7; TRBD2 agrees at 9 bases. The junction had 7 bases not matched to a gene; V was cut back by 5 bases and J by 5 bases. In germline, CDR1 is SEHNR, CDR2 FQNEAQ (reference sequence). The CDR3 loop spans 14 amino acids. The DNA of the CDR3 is TGTGCCAGCAGCCTGGGACTAGCAAGCGACGAGCAGTACTTC. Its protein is CASSLGLASDEQYF.

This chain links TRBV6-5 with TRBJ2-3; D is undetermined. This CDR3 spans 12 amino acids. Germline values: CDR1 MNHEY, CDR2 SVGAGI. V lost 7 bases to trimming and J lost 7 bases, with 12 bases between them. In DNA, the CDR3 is TGTGCCAGCACCTCAGGAGCGAATACGCAGTATTTT. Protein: CASTSGANTQYF.

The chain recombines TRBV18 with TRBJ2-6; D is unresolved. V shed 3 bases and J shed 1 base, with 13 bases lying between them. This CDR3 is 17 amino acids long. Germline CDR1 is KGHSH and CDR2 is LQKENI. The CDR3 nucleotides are TGTGCCAGCTCACCCAGGACGGTTTCTTCTGGGGCCAACGTCCTGACTTTC. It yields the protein CASSPRTVSSGANVLTF.

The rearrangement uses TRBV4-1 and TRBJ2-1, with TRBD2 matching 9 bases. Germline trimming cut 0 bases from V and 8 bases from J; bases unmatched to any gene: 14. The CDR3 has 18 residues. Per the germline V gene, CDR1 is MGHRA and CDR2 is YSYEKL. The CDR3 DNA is TGCGCCAGCAGCCAAGATCCGACGAGCGGGGGGATTACGCATGAGCAGTTCTTC. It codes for CASSQDPTSGGITHEQFF.

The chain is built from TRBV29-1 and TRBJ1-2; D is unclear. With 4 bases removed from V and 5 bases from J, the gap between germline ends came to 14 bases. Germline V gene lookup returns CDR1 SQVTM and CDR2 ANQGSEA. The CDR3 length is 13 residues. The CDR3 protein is CSVVSAGTYGYTF. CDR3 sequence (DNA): TGCAGCGTTGTTTCGGCAGGAACATATGGCTACACCTTC.

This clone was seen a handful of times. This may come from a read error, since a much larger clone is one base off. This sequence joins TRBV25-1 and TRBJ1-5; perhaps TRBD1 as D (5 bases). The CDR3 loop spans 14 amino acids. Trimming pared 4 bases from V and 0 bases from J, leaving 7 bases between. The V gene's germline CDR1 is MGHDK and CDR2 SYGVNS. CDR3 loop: CASSVQDSNQPQHF. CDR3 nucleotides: TGTGCCAGCAGTGTACAGGATAGCAATCAGCCCCAGCATTTT.

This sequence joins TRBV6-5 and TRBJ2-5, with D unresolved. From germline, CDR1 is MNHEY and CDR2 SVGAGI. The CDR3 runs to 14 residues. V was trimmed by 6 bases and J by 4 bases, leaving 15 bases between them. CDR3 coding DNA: TGTGCCAGCAGCCCCCCGGGCAGAGGAGAGACCCAGTACTTC. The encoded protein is CASSPPGRGETQYF.

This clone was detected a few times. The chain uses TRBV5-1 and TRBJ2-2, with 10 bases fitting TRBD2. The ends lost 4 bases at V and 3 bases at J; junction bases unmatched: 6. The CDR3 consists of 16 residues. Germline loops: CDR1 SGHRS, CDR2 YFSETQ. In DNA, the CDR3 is TGCGCCAGCAGCCTTCTAGCGGGAGTCGACACCGGGGAGCTGTTTTTT. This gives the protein CASSLLAGVDTGELFF.

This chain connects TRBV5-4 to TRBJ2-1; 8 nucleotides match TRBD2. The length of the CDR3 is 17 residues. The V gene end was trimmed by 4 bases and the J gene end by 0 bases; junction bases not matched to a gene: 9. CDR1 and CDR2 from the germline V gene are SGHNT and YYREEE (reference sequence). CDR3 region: CASSPYRGTSSYNEQFF. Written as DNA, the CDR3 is TGTGCCAGCAGCCCCTATCGCGGGACTAGCTCCTACAATGAGCAGTTCTTC.

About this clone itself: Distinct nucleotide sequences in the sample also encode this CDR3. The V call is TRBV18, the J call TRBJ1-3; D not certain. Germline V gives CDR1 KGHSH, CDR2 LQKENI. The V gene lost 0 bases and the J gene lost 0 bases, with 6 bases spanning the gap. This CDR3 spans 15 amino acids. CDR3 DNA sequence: TGTGCCAGCTCACCACCGGCGGTCTCTGGAAACACCATATATTTT. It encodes CASSPPAVSGNTIYF.

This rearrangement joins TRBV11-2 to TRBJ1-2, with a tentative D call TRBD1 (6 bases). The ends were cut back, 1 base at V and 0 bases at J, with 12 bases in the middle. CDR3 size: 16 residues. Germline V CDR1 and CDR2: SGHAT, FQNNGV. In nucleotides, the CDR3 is TGTGCCAGCAGCTTAGTGGGGACAACGTCTAACTATGGCTACACCTTC. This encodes CASSLVGTTSNYGYTF.

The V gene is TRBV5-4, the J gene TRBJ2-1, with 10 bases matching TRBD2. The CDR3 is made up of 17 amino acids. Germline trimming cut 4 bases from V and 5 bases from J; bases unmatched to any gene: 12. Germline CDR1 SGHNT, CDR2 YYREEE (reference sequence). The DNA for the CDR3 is TGTGCCAGCAGCCGAAGTCTAGCGGGAGATGGGGACAATGAGCAGTTCTTC. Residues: CASSRSLAGDGDNEQFF.

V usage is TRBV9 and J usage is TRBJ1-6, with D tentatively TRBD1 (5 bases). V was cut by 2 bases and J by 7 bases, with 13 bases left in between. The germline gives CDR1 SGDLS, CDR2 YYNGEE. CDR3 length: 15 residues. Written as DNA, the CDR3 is TGTGCCAGCAGCGTCAGGGACTCCTCAAATTCACCCCTCCACTTT. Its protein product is CASSVRDSSNSPLHF.

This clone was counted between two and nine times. Here the CDR3 DNA reads TGTGCCTGGAGTATCAAGGTAAATGGGCCCCAGCATTTT. It yields the protein CAWSIKVNGPQHF. V gene TRBV30 combines with J gene TRBJ1-5, with D hard to call. Germline CDR1 GTSNPN, CDR2 SVGIG (reference sequence). The V end was cut by 2 bases, the J end by 9 bases, with 14 bases between. The CDR3 runs to 13 residues.

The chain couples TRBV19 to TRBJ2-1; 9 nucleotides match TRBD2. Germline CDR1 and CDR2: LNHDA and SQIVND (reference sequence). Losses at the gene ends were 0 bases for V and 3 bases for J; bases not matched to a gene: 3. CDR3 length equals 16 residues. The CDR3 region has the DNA TGTGCCAGTAGTATAGATGGCGGGGGGGGCTACAATGAGCAGTTCTTC. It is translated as CASSIDGGGGYNEQFF.